The entry below gives a single T cell receptor (beta chain) sequence along with its context. One end of the junction is discordant with germline, which a read error may explain. The study amplified the TCR beta CDR3 region from genomic DNA. This amplification was carried out by two rounds of multiplex PCR. Every TRBV and TRBJ gene had its own specific primer in first-round PCR. TCRdb called the multiplex PCR reads again in MiXCR, with one record for every CDR3 protein. The data hold about 32,000 distinct CDR3 sequences, with around two fifths observed a single time. The data stem from a study of prognosis after radiotherapy for stage I lung cancer. Assessment by CT and PET/CT found all patients node-negative, and none had prior chemotherapy, radiotherapy or other malignancies. This CDR3 spans 11 amino acids.

The sample consisted of PBMCs, taken before or after stereotactic body radiation therapy (not recorded which). The rearrangement uses TRBV12-3 or TRBV12-4 and TRBJ1-1; D gene unclear. This TCR was recovered from a donor over 45 with non-small cell lung cancer. The CDR3 here is CAISLPGVSFF. In DNA, the CDR3 is TGTGCCATCAGTTTACCCGGAGTTTCTTTCTTT.